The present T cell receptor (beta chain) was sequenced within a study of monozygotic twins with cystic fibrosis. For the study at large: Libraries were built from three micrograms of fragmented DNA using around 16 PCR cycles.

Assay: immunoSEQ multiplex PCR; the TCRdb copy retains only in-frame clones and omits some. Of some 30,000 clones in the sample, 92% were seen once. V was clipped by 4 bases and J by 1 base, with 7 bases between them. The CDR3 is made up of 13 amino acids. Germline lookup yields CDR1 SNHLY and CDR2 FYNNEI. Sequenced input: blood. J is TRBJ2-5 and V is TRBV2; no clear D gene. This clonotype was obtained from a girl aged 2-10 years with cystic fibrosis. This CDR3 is CASSALVQETQYF. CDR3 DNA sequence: TGTGCCAGCAGTGCTCTGGTCCAAGAGACCCAGTACTTC.